This T cell receptor (beta chain) derives from a study of STAT3 mutations in large granular lymphocyte leukemia (dated by TCRdb to the late 2010s). In the study overall: Canonical activating STAT3 mutations were detected in roughly half of the longitudinally sequenced T-LGLL patients. One or more immunosuppressive therapy regimens were given to more than half of T-LGLL patients, and hematologic response was seen in around two fifths of the treated patients. Serial deep sequencing of TCRbeta CDR3 and STAT3 was performed in patients with T-cell large granular lymphocyte leukemia to reconstruct clonal hierarchy and dynamics. From an initial cohort of roughly 200 LGL patients, approximately 19 representative T-LGLL cases were selected for longitudinal TCRbeta and STAT3 sequencing. As controls within the study, a couple of patients with natural killer LGL leukemia were also sequenced longitudinally. Patients were sequenced at approximately 3.7 time points on average, with the number of samplings per patient ranging from 2 to 8.

Overall study outcomes, separate from this receptor: Linking therapy response to changes in TCR clonal burden was complicated by variable intervals between samplings and by differing treatment regimens. At least one immunodominant TCRbeta clonotype was identified in every T-LGLL patient, and multiple immunodominant subclonotypes were identified in about half of the T-LGLL patients. Persisting codominant clonotypes in some patients meant a small but highly pathogenic clone may have been missed. Dominant TCR clone burden was found to exceed STAT3 mutant burden in several patients, suggesting that STAT3 mutation arose secondarily within a pre-expanded clone. TCR clonotype switching after therapy was seen in about 30% of the 18 patients, with all newly emerging clones being STAT3 wild type. Because no samples were available when a clone first appeared, clonal expansion was inferred from samplings taken at other points.

The same DNA, extracted from blood mononuclear cells, served for both TCR sequencing and STAT3 sequencing. V is cut by 6 bases and J by 6 bases, and the space between the germline ends is 14 bases. CDR1 and CDR2 (LNHDA, SQIVND) derive from the germline V gene (reference sequence). The CDR3 goes from the cysteine to the phenylalanine over 13 residues. Only the CDR3 region is kept as DNA, spanning 39 bases read in frame from base 1. TCRbeta libraries were sequenced on an Illumina MiSeq, averaging around 41,000 productive templates per sample. The immunoSEQ assay, which uses multiplex PCR amplification, was used to generate TCRbeta CDR3 libraries. As for the authors' bioinformatics: Repertoire diversity was calculated as previously defined, with values near 0 taken to indicate extremely monoclonal samples. The table was pulled from immuneACCESS by TCRdb, which kept in-frame rearrangements only. Such tables lose some clones; where checked, under half of the loss comes from unresolved V genes, and the rest has no known cause. V and J calls and clone size come straight from that table; D and trimming were deduced from the DNA. The sample includes 4,500 to 6,000 clones, with approximately 85% observed a single time. Jointly, the top ten make up more than 15% of the sample.

Notes on this clone: Its antigen is unknown. No much larger clone exists at a distance of one base, and base qualities are not known.

The sequenced material came from PBMCs. The receptor was derived from a human donor with T large granular lymphocyte leukemia. Some clones in this sample may be carry-over from other donors' samples. Recombination linked TRBV19 to TRBJ1-1; a weak D assignment points to TRBD1 (6 bases agree). The DNA sequence is as follows: TGTGCCAGTAGAAAGGGGGGGGCTGCTGAAGCTTTCTTT. This gives the protein CASRKGGAAEAFF.